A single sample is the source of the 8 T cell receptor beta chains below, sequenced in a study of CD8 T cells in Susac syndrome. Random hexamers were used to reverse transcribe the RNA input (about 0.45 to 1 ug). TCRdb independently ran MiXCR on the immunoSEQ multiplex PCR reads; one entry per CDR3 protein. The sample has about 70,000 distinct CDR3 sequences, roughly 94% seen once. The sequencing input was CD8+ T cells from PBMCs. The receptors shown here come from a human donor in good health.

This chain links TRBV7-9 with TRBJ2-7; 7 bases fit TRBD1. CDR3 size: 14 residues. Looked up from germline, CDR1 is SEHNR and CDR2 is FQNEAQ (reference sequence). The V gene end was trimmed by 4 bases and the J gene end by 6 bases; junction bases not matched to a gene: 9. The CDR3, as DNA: TGTGCCAGCAGCTCTCGACAGGGCATCAGCGAGCAGTACTTC. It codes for CASSSRQGISEQYF.

CDR3 sequence reads: CASSVDGAGGQPQHF. In nucleotides, the CDR3 is TGTGCCAGCAGCGTAGATGGGGCAGGGGGGCAGCCCCAGCATTTT. V gene TRBV9 combines with J gene TRBJ1-5; 7 nucleotides align to TRBD1. J was trimmed by 7 bases and V by 0 bases; bases with no gene match: 7. This CDR3 is built from 15 residues. Per germline, CDR1 SGDLS and CDR2 YYNGEE. Complete variable domain (other parts from reference TRBV9 and TRBJ1-5): DSGVTQTPKHLITATGQRVTLRCSPRSGDLSVYWYQQSLDQGLQFLIQYYNGEERAKGNILERFSAQQFPDLHSELNLSSLELGDSALYFCASSVDGAGGQPQHFGDGTRLSIL.

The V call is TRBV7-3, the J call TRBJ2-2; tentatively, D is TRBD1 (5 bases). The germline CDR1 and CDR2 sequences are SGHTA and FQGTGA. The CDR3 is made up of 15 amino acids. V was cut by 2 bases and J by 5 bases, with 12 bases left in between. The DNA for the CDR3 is TGTGCCAGCAGCTTACTCCGACCAGGGACCGGGGAGCTGTTTTTT. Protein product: CASSLLRPGTGELFF.

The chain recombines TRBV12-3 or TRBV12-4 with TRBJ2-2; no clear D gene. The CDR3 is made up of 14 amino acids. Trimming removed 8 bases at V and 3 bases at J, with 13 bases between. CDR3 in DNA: TGTGCCAGCTCTTGGGCCGGGTACACCGGGGAGCTGTTTTTT. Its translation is CASSWAGYTGELFF.

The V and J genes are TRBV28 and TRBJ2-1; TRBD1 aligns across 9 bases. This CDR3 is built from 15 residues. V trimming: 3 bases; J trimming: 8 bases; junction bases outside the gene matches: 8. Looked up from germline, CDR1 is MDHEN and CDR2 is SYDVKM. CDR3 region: CASSFWGQGEDEQFF. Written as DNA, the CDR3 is TGTGCCAGCAGTTTTTGGGGACAGGGAGAGGATGAGCAGTTCTTC.

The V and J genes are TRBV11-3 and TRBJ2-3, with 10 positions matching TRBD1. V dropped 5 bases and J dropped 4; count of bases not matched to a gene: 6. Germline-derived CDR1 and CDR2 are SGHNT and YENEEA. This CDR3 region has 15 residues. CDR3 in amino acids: CASSHGGQGPDTQYF. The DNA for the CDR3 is TGTGCCAGCAGCCACGGGGGACAGGGGCCAGATACGCAGTATTTT. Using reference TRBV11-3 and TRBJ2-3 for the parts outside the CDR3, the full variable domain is EAGVVQSPRYKIIEKKQPVAFWCNPISGHNTLYWYLQNLGQGPELLIRYENEEAVDDSQLPKDRFSAERLKGVDSTLKIQPAELGDSAVYLCASSHGGQGPDTQYFGPGTRLTVL.

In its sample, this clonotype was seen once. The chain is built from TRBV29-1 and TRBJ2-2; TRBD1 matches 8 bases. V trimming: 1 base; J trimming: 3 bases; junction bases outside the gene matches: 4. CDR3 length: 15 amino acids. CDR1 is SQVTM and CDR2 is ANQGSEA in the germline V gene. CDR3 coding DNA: TGCAGCGTTGAAGGGACAGGGATTGACACCGGGGAGCTGTTTTTT. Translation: CSVEGTGIDTGELFF.

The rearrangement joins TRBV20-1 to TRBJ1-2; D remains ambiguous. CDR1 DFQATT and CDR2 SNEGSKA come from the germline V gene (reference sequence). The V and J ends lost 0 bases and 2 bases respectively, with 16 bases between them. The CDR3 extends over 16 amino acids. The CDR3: CSARDSWREANYGYTF. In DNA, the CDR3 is TGCAGTGCTAGAGATAGTTGGAGGGAAGCGAACTATGGCTACACCTTC.